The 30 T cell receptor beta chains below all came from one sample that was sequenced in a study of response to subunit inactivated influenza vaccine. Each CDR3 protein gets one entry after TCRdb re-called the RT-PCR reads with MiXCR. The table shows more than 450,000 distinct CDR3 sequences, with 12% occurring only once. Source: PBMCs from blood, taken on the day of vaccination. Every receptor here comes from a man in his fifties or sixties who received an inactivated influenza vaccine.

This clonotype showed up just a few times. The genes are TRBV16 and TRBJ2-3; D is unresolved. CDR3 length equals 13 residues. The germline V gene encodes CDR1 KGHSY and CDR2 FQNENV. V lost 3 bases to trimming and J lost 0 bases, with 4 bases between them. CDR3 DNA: TGTGCCAGCAGCCAGTCTAGCACAGATACGCAGTATTTT. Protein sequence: CASSQSSTDTQYF.

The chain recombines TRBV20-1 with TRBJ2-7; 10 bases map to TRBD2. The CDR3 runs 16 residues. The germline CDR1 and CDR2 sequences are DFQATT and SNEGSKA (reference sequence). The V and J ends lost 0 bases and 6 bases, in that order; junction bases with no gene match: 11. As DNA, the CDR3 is TGCAGTGCTAGAGATCTCAGGTTAGCGGGAGGTTTCGAGCAGTACTTC. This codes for CSARDLRLAGGFEQYF.

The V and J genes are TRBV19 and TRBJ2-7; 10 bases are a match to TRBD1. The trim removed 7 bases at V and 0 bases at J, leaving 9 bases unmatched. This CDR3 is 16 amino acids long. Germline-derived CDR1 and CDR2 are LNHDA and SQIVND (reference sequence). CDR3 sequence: CASTKAGQGSSYEQYF. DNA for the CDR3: TGTGCCAGTACCAAAGCGGGACAGGGGTCCTCCTACGAGCAGTACTTC.

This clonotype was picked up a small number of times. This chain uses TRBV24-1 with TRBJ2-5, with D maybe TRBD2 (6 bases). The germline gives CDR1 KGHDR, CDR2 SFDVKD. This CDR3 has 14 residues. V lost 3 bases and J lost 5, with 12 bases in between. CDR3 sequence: CATSDADRGETQYF. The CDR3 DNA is TGTGCCACCAGTGATGCGGACCGGGGGGAGACCCAGTACTTC.

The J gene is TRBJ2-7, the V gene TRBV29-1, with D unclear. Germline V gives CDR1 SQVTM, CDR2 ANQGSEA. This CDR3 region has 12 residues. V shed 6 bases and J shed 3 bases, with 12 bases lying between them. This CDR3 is CSVKIDFYEQYF. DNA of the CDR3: TGCAGCGTGAAGATTGACTTCTACGAGCAGTACTTC.

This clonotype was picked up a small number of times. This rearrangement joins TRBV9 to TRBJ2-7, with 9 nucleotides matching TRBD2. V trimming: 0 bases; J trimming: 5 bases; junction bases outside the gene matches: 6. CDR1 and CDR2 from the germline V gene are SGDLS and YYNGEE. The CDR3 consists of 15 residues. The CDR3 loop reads CASSVGGSGGHEQYF. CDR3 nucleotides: TGTGCCAGCAGCGTAGGAGGTAGCGGGGGCCACGAGCAGTACTTC. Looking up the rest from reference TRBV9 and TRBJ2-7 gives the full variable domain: DSGVTQTPKHLITATGQRVTLRCSPRSGDLSVYWYQQSLDQGLQFLIQYYNGEERAKGNILERFSAQQFPDLHSELNLSSLELGDSALYFCASSVGGSGGHEQYFGPGTRLTVT.

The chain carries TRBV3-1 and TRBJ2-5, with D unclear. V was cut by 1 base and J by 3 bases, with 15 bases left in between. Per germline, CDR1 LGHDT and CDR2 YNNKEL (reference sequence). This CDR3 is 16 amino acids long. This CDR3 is CASSQATLFLEETQYF. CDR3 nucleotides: TGTGCCAGCAGCCAAGCCACGTTATTTCTCGAAGAGACCCAGTACTTC.

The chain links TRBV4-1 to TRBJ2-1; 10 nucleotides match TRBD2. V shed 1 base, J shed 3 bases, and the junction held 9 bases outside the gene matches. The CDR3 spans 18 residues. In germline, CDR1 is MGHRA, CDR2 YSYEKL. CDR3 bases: TGCGCCAGCAGCCAAGGATTCTTACTAGCGGGGTTCTACAATGAGCAGTTCTTC. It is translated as CASSQGFLLAGFYNEQFF.

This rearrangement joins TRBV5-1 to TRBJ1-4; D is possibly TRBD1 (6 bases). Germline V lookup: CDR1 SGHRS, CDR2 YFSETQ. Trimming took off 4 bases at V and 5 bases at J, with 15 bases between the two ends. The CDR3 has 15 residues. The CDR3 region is CASSGGHQKNEKLFF. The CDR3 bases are TGCGCCAGCAGCGGGGGCCACCAAAAAAATGAAAAACTGTTTTTT.

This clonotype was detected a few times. In DNA, the CDR3 is TGTGCCAGCAGCGCAGACTACAGGGCGGGTCAGCCCCAGCATTTT. It yields the protein CASSADYRAGQPQHF. The J gene is TRBJ1-5, the V gene TRBV7-9; a possible D gene is TRBD1 (6 bases). V was pared by 5 bases and J by 6 bases, with 17 bases between. This CDR3 comprises 15 residues. Germline V gene data show CDR1 as SEHNR and CDR2 as FQNEAQ (reference sequence).

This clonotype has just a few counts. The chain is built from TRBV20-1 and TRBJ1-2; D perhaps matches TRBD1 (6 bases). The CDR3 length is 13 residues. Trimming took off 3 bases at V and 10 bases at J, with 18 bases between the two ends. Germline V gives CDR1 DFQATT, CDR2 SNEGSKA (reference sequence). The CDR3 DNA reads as TGCAGTGCTAGGCCTACAGGGAGGGACTACTACACCTTC. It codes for CSARPTGRDYYTF.

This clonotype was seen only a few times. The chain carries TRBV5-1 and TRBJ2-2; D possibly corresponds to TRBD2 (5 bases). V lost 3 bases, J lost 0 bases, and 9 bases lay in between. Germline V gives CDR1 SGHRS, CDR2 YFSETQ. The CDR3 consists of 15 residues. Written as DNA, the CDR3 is TGCGCCAGCAGCTGGAGGCAGACGAACACCGGGGAGCTGTTTTTT. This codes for CASSWRQTNTGELFF. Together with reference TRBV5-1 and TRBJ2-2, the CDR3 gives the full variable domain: KAGVTQTPRYLIKTRGQQVTLSCSPISGHRSVSWYQQTPGQGLQFLFEYFSETQRNKGNFPGRFSGRQFSNSRSEMNVSTLELGDSALYLCASSWRQTNTGELFFGEGSRLTVL.

The CDR3 protein is CASSITSVTYEQYF. CDR3 bases: TGTGCCAGTAGTATTACTAGCGTAACCTACGAGCAGTACTTC. The chain combines TRBV19 with TRBJ2-7; 7 nucleotides align to TRBD2. Per the germline V gene, CDR1 is LNHDA and CDR2 is SQIVND (reference sequence). Unmatched junction bases numbered 4, after V lost 3 bases and J lost 2 bases. The CDR3 contains 14 residues.

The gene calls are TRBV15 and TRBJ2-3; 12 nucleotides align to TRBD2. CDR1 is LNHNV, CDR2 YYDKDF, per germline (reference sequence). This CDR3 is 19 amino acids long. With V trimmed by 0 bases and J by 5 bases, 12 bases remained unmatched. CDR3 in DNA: TGTGCCACCAGCAGAGATCTAGCGGGAGGGCCACGAGACGAAGATACGCAGTATTTT. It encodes CATSRDLAGGPRDEDTQYF.

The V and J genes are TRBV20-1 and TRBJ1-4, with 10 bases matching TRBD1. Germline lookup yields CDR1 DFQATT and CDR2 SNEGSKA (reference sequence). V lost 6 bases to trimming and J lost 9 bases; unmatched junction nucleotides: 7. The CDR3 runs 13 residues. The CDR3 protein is CSAPETGGQKLFF. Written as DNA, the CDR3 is TGCAGTGCCCCGGAGACAGGGGGCCAAAAACTGTTTTTT.

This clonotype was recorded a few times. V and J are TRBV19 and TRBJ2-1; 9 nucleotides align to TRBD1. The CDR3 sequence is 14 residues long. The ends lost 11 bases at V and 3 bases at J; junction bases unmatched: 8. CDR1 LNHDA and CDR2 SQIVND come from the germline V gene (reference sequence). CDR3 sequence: CASRGDRDYNEQFF. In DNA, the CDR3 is TGTGCCTCAAGGGGGGACAGGGACTACAATGAGCAGTTCTTC.

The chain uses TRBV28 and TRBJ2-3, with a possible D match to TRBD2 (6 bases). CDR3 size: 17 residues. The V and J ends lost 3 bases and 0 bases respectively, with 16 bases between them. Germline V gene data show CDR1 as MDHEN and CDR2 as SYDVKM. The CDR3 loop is CASSFLEGRSSTDTQYF. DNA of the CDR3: TGTGCCAGCAGTTTTTTGGAGGGTCGATCTAGCACAGATACGCAGTATTTT.

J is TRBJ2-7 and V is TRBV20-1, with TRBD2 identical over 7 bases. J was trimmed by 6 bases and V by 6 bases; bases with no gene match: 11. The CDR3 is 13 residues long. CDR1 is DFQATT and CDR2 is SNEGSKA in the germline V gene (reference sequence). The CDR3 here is CSAQGGAGREQYF. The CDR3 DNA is TGCAGTGCCCAGGGAGGGGCAGGGCGCGAGCAGTACTTC.

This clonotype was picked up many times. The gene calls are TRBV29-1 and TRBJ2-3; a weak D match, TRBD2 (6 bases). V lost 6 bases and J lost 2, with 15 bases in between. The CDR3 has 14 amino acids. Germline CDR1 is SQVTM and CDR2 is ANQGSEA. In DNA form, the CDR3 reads TGCAGCGTCCACCCGCGGGACTCCACAGATACGCAGTATTTT. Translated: CSVHPRDSTDTQYF.

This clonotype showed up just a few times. This chain's CDR3 is CASSLETWTGNTEAFF. The CDR3 nucleotides are TGTGCCAGCAGCTTAGAGACTTGGACAGGGAACACTGAAGCTTTCTTT. This chain uses TRBV7-6 with TRBJ1-1, with TRBD1 matching over 7 bases. Germline CDR1 is SGHVS and CDR2 is FNYEAQ. The trim removed 1 base at V and 1 base at J, leaving 6 bases unmatched. The CDR3 is 16 residues long. The full variable domain, completed using reference TRBV7-6 and TRBJ1-1, is GAGVSQSPRYKVTKRGQDVALRCDPISGHVSLYWYRQALGQGPEFLTYFNYEAQQDKSGLPNDRFSAERPEGSISTLTIQRTEQRDSAMYRCASSLETWTGNTEAFFGQGTRLTVV.

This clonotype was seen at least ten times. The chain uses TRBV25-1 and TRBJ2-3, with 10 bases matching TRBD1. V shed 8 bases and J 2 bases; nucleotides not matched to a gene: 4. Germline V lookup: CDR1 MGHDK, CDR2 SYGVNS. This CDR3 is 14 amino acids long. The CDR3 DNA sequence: TGTGCCAGCCGGGACAGGGGCAACACAGATACGCAGTATTTT. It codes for CASRDRGNTDTQYF.

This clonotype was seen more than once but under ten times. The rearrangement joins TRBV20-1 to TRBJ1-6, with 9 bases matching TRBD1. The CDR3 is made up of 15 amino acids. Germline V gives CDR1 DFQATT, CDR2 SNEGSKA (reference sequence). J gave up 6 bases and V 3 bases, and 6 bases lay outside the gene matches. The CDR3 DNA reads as TGCAGTGCTAGTCCCGGGACAGGGACTAATTCACCCCTCCACTTT. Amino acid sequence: CSASPGTGTNSPLHF.

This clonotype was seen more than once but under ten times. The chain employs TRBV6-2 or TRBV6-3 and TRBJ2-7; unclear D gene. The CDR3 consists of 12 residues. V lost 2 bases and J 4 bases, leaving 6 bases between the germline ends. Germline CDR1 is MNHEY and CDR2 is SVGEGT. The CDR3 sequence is CASSYGRYEQYF. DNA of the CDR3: TGTGCCAGCAGTTACGGCCGTTACGAGCAGTACTTC.

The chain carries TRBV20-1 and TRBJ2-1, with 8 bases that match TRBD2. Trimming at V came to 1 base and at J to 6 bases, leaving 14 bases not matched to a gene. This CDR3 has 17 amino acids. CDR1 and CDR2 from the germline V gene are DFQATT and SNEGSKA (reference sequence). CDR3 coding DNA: TGCAGTGCTAGAGTGGGTTACGGGAGGGCCACTCGCAATGAGCAGTTCTTC. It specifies CSARVGYGRATRNEQFF.

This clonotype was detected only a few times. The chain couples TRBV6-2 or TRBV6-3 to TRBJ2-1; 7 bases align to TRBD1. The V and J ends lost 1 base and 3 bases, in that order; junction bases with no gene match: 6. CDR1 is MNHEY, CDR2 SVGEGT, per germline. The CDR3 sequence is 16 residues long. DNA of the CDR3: TGTGCCAGCAGTTACTATGGACAGGAATACTACAATGAGCAGTTCTTC. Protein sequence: CASSYYGQEYYNEQFF.

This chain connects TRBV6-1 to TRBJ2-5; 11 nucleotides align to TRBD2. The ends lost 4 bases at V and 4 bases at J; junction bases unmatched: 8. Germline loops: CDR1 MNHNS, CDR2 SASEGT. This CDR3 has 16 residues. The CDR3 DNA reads TGTGCCAGCAGTGGACTAGCGGGGAGAGGAGGAGAGACCCAGTACTTC. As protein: CASSGLAGRGGETQYF.

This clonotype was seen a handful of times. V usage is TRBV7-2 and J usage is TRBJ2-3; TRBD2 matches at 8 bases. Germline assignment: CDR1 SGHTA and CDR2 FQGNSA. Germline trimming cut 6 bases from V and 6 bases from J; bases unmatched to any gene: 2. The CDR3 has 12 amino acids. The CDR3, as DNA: TGTGCCAGCAGGACTAGCGCGGATACGCAGTATTTT. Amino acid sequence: CASRTSADTQYF. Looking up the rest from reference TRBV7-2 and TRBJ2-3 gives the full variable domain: GAGVSQSPSNKVTEKGKDVELRCDPISGHTALYWYRQSLGQGLEFLIYFQGNSAPDKSGLPSDRFSAERTGGSVSTLTIQRTQQEDSAVYLCASRTSADTQYFGPGTRLTVL.

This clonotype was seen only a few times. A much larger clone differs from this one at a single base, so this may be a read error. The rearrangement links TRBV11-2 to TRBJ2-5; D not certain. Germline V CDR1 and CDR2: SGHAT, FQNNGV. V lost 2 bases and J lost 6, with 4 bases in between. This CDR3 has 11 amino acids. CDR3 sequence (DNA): TGTGCCAGCAGCTTAAAACAGACCCAGTACTTC. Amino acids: CASSLKQTQYF.

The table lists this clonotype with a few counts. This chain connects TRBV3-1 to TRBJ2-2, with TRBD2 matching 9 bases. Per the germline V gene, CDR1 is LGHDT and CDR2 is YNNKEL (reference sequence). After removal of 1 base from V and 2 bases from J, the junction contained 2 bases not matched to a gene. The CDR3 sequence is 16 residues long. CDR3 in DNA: TGTGCCAGCAGCCAAGGGCTAGCGGGAAACACCGGGGAGCTGTTTTTT. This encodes CASSQGLAGNTGELFF.

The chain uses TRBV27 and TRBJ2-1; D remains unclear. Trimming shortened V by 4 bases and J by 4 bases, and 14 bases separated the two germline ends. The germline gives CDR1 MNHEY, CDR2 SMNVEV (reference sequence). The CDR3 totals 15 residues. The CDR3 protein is CASSSLPLLYNEQFF. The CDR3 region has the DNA TGTGCCAGCAGTTCCCTACCTTTACTTTACAATGAGCAGTTCTTC.